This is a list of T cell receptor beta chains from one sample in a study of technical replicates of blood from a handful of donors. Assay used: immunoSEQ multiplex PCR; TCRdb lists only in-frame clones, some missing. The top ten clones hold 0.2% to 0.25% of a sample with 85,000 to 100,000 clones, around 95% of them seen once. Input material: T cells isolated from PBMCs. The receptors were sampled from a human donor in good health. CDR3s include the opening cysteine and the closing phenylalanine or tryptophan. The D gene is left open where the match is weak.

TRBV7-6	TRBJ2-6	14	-	CASSSFAGANVLTF
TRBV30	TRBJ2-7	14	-	CAWKRWDTSYEQYF
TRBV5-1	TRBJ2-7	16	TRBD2	CASSRNGGRYHNEQYF
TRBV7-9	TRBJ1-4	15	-	CASSYFSGTNEKLFF
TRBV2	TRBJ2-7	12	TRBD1	CASKGQNYEQYF
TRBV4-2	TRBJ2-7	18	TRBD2	CASSQELASGRAWYEQYF
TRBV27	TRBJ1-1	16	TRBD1	CASSPATGRMNTEAFF
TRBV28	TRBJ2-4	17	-	CASSLYGQTLAKNIQYF
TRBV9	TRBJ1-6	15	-	CASSVGTQVNSPLHF
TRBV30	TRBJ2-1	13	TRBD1	CAWEPGQGGEQFF
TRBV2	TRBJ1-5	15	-	CASSWSFISNQPQHF
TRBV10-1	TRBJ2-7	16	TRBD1	CASSEGTGQAPYEQYF
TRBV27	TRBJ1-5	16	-	CASSLGGYYSNQPQHF
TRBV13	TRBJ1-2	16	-	CASSLGTSPGNYGYTF
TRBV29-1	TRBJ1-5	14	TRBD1	CSVAATGAGQPQHF
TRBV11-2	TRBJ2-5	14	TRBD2	CASRREGYKETQYF
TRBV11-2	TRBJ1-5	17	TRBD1	CASSLEGTAYSNQPQHF
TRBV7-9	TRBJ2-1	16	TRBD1	CASSRTGTGGYNEQFF
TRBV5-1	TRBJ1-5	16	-	CASSLGQFNSNQPQHF
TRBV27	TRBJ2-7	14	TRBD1	CASSSPDRSHEQYF
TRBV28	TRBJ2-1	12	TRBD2	CASATGGNEQFF
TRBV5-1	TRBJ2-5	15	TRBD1	CASSFFGTEEETQYF
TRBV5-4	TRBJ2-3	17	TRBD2	CASSLVASGGFTDTQYF
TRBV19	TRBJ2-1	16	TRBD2	CASSMEGRGVSNEQFF
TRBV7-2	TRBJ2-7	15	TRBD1	CASSFAGTGGYEQYF
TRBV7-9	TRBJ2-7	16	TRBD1	CASSSLPQGQVPGQYF
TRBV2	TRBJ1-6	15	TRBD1	CASSPEQGDNSPLHF
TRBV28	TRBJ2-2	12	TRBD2	CATSVYTGELFF
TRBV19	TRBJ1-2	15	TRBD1	CASSMGTAQVYGYTF
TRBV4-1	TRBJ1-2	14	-	CASSSVARSNGYTF
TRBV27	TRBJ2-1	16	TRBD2	CASSFAGLAPYNEQFF
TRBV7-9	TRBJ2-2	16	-	CASRTPRGPNTGELFF
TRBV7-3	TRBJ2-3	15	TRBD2	CASSFRGDLTDTQYF
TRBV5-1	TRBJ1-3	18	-	CASSRTTGKSEGGNTIYF
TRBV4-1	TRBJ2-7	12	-	CASRGGQSEQYF
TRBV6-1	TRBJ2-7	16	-	CASSERVGGNSYEQYF
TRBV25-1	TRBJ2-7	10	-	CASVQGKQYF